The 10 T cell receptor beta chains listed next were all sequenced from one sample in a study of T cells in Graves' hyperthyroidism and ophthalmopathy (dated by TCRdb to about 2019). Receptor amplification or capture employed multiplex PCR. Sequenced using an Illumina HiSeq 2000. The TCR beta CDR3 regions were amplified from RNA transcripts. The TCR CDR3 was subjected to a first round of RT-PCR using the HTBI primer set and the Qiagen OneStep RT-PCR kit. TCRdb reprocessed the public reads (quality trimming at Q25 with fastp, clone calling with MiXCR) and kept in-frame beta chains. Every distinct CDR3 protein forms one entry, paired with its most common genes and DNA. Counted in this sample were about 720,000 distinct CDR3 sequences; around 20% of them appeared once. Around 15% of the sample comes from the top ten. Sequencing was carried out using blood. These receptors were collected from a woman between 45 and 65 years old with Graves' hyperthyroidism that later progressed to Graves' ophthalmopathy.

The chain couples TRBV7-2 to TRBJ1-4; D is unresolved. Between the trimmed V and J ends, which lost 5 bases and 4 bases, there was a span of 5 bases. The CDR3 sequence is 12 residues long. Germline CDR1 reads SGHTA; CDR2 reads FQGNSA. This chain's CDR3 is CASSAFNEKLFF. The CDR3 DNA is TGTGCCAGCAGCGCGTTTAATGAAAAACTGTTTTTT.

V gene TRBV12-3 or TRBV12-4 combines with J gene TRBJ1-4; D gene unclear. The CDR3 sequence is 14 residues long. V lost 2 bases and J 3 bases, leaving 7 bases between the germline ends. CDR3 sequence reads: CASSLRSANEKLFF. In DNA form, the CDR3 reads TGTGCCAGCAGTTTAAGGTCAGCTAATGAAAAACTGTTTTTT.

The gene calls are TRBV2 and TRBJ1-3; unclear D gene. The CDR3 contains 13 residues. Germline-derived CDR1 and CDR2 are SNHLY and FYNNEI. V was pared by 7 bases and J by 0 bases, with 7 bases between. CDR3 amino acids: CASTHSSGNTIYF. Written as DNA, the CDR3 is TGTGCCAGCACGCACAGCTCTGGAAACACCATATATTTT.

This clonotype occurred many times. The rearrangement uses TRBV6-5 and TRBJ1-2; 11 positions agree with TRBD1. The CDR3 is 15 amino acids. In germline, CDR1 is MNHEY, CDR2 SVGAGI. The V segment lost 0 bases and the J segment 7 bases; nucleotides outside the gene matches: 4. In DNA, the CDR3 is TGTGCCAGCAGTTACTCCGGACAGGGGGCGAGTGGCTACACCTTC. Protein: CASSYSGQGASGYTF.

This clonotype was detected only a few times. The chain employs TRBV2 and TRBJ2-5, with 7 bases identical to TRBD1. The CDR3 sequence is 13 residues long. J was trimmed by 4 bases and V by 8 bases; bases with no gene match: 7. CDR1 SNHLY and CDR2 FYNNEI come from the germline V gene. CDR3 in amino acids: CASARGIAETQYF. The CDR3 DNA reads TGTGCCAGCGCCAGGGGGATAGCAGAGACCCAGTACTTC.

J is TRBJ1-2 and V is TRBV5-1; 7 nucleotides align to TRBD1. CDR3 length: 14 amino acids. Trimming removed 0 bases from V and 7 bases from J; junction bases left unmatched: 6. The V gene's germline CDR1 is SGHRS and CDR2 YFSETQ. CDR3 nucleotide sequence: TGCGCCAGCAGCTTGGAACAGGGGACAAGTGGCTACACCTTC. This encodes CASSLEQGTSGYTF.

Written as DNA, the CDR3 is TGCGCCAGCAGCCAAGTGGGGCGAGGGGGAGAGACCCAGTACTTC. Its protein is CASSQVGRGGETQYF. The chain carries TRBV4-1 and TRBJ2-5; tentatively, D is TRBD1 (6 bases). Trimming pared 1 base from V and 4 bases from J, leaving 13 bases between. This CDR3 region has 15 residues. In germline, CDR1 is MGHRA, CDR2 YSYEKL.

This clonotype has more than one count but fewer than ten. The J gene is TRBJ2-3, the V gene TRBV7-9; 14 bases are shared with TRBD2. V gave up 4 bases and J gave up 0 bases; unmatched junction bases: 9. This CDR3 has 19 amino acids. Per germline, CDR1 SEHNR and CDR2 FQNEAQ (reference sequence). The CDR3 spells CASSSYPGLAGVSTDTQYF. Written as DNA, the CDR3 is TGTGCCAGCAGCTCCTACCCGGGACTAGCGGGGGTTAGCACAGATACGCAGTATTTT.

This rearrangement joins TRBV12-3 or TRBV12-4 to TRBJ1-2, with TRBD1 identical over 10 bases. This CDR3 has 13 amino acids. After removal of 3 bases from V and 6 bases from J, the junction contained 1 base not matched to a gene. The DNA for the CDR3 is TGTGCCAGCAGTTTGACAGGGGGCAATGGCTACACCTTC. Translating gives CASSLTGGNGYTF.

Concerning this clonotype itself: One base away lies a much larger clone, so this may be a sequencing read error. The rearrangement links TRBV5-5 to TRBJ2-3; no clear D gene. Deletions cut 3 bases from V and 0 bases from J, with 14 bases between. Germline values: CDR1 SGHKS, CDR2 YYEKEE (reference sequence). This CDR3 contains 16 residues. The DNA for the CDR3 is TGTGCCAGCAGCTCTTCTACCACTTTTAGCACAGATACGCAGTATTTT. Translated, it gives CASSSSTTFSTDTQYF.